By its share, the clone carrying this TCR beta chain is medium-sized. The V end lost 1 base, the J end lost 0 bases, and 8 bases lay between the germline ends. The CDR3 runs to 15 residues. Germline lookup yields CDR1 SGHTA and CDR2 FQGTGA. CD25-based Treg depletion was applied to purified naive CD4+ T cells. MiXCR, applied by TCRdb to the 5' RACE reads, yields one record per CDR3 protein. This sample has tens of thousands of distinct CDR3 sequences, with under 30% found just once. Sequenced input: naive CD4+ T cells sorted from a lymph node. Subset specified: naive CD4+ T cells, CD4+CD45RA+CD25-. The V call is TRBV7-3, the J call TRBJ2-3; D is undetermined. The receptor was isolated from a female donor with breast cancer. CDR3 DNA: TGTGCCAGCAGCTTAAGGCCGGGTAGCACAGATACGCAGTATTTT. Its protein product is CASSLRPGSTDTQYF.